These 15 T cell receptor beta chains were all obtained from the same sample, sequenced in a study of blood T cell repertoires in COVID-19. Profiling relied on immunoSEQ multiplex PCR, and the TCRdb table lists in-frame clones only, not all of them. Altogether some 250,000 clones are present, over 80% being singletons, with the ten largest covering about 1.9%. Sequenced material: peripheral blood. The receptor source for this set is a man aged 30-40 years who had recovered from COVID-19.

The V and J genes are TRBV5-8 and TRBJ2-5, with a possible D match to TRBD1 (6 bases). This CDR3 has 15 residues. The V end lost 0 bases, the J end lost 4 bases, and 13 bases lay between the germline ends. Germline V gene data show CDR1 as SGHTS and CDR2 as YDEGEE. CDR3 coding DNA: TGTGCCAGCAGCTTGGAGCTACAGGGCGGAGAGACCCAGTACTTC. This gives the protein CASSLELQGGETQYF.

The V call is TRBV5-1, the J call TRBJ1-6; TRBD1 agrees at 8 bases. The V segment lost 8 bases and the J segment 6 bases; nucleotides outside the gene matches: 7. CDR1 SGHRS and CDR2 YFSETQ come from the germline V gene. The CDR3 consists of 14 residues. The chain's CDR3 is CARGAGTGNSPLHF. CDR3 nucleotide sequence: TGCGCCAGGGGGGCCGGGACAGGTAATTCACCCCTCCACTTT.

The chain combines TRBV6-1 with TRBJ1-5, with TRBD1 as a possible D gene (6 bases). The CDR3 runs to 18 residues. The germline gives CDR1 MNHNS, CDR2 SASEGT. The ends were cut back, 4 bases at V and 0 bases at J, with 19 bases in the middle. CDR3 protein: CASSGTPGHSYSNQPQHF. DNA of the CDR3: TGTGCCAGCAGTGGAACTCCGGGACATAGCTATAGCAATCAGCCCCAGCATTTT.

The V gene is TRBV2, the J gene TRBJ1-1; no definite D call. The CDR3 length is 13 residues. Trimming cost V 4 bases and J 11 bases, with 17 bases left between them. Germline assignment: CDR1 SNHLY and CDR2 FYNNEI. CDR3 residues: CASSGSSASGAFF. The DNA for the CDR3 is TGTGCCAGCAGTGGTTCCTCCGCCTCCGGGGCTTTCTTT.

The rearrangement uses TRBV6-2 or TRBV6-3 and TRBJ1-2; 8 positions agree with TRBD1. V lost 2 bases and J lost 4; bases outside the gene matches: 6. CDR1 and CDR2 (germline): MNHEY, SVGEGT. The CDR3 runs 15 residues. The CDR3 spells CASSYRGQGIYGYTF. The DNA of the CDR3 is TGTGCCAGCAGTTACCGCGGACAGGGAATCTATGGCTACACCTTC.

This chain joins TRBV5-5 and TRBJ2-5, with 7 bases aligning to TRBD1. V lost 4 bases to trimming and J lost 3 bases; unmatched junction nucleotides: 6. CDR3 size: 14 residues. Germline V gives CDR1 SGHKS, CDR2 YYEKEE (reference sequence). The CDR3 protein is CASSPDRVEETQYF. Written as DNA, the CDR3 is TGTGCCAGCAGCCCTGACAGGGTTGAAGAGACCCAGTACTTC.

V usage is TRBV6-5 and J usage is TRBJ1-2, with 8 bases matching TRBD1. This CDR3 is 14 amino acids long. Trimming took 10 bases from V and 4 from J; bases not matched to a gene: 11. The germline CDR1 and CDR2 sequences are MNHEY and SVGAGI. The chain's CDR3 is CATWGQDTFYGYTF. In nucleotides, the CDR3 is TGTGCCACCTGGGGACAGGACACATTCTATGGCTACACCTTC.

J is TRBJ1-1 and V is TRBV5-1, with D possibly TRBD1 on 6 matching bases. Trimming removed 1 base from V and 0 bases from J, with 10 bases in between. Germline V gene sequence: CDR1 SGHRS, CDR2 YFSETQ. The CDR3 contains 15 residues. CDR3 protein: CASSLSGTLNTEAFF. The CDR3 nucleotides read TGCGCCAGCAGCTTGTCCGGGACACTGAACACTGAAGCTTTCTTT.

This rearrangement joins TRBV13 to TRBJ1-6; possibly TRBD1 for D (6 bases). This CDR3 region has 14 residues. V dropped 6 bases and J dropped 8 bases, with 14 bases sitting between them. Germline V CDR1 and CDR2: PRHDT, FYEKMQ (reference sequence). CDR3 sequence reads: CASRTQGLHSPLHF. Written as DNA, the CDR3 is TGTGCCAGCAGAACACAGGGTTTACATTCACCCCTCCACTTT.

This clone was seen many times. The chain joins TRBV19 to TRBJ1-4, with a tentative D call TRBD1 (5 bases). This CDR3 has 16 residues. Germline V CDR1 and CDR2: LNHDA, SQIVND (reference sequence). The V gene lost 3 bases and the J gene lost 0 bases, with 11 bases spanning the gap. CDR3 sequence: CASSMIGGATNEKLFF. The CDR3 coding sequence is TGTGCCAGTAGTATGATCGGAGGGGCAACTAATGAAAAACTGTTTTTT.

The CDR3 protein is CASTTGTGPLEAFF. The CDR3 bases are TGTGCCAGCACAACCGGGACAGGACCCCTTGAAGCTTTCTTT. The rearrangement links TRBV2 to TRBJ1-1; TRBD1 matches at 8 bases. The V and J ends lost 7 bases and 7 bases, in that order; junction bases with no gene match: 11. Per the germline V gene, CDR1 is SNHLY and CDR2 is FYNNEI. This CDR3 is built from 14 residues.

The chain combines TRBV5-5 with TRBJ1-1; maybe TRBD1 (5 bases). V was shortened by 3 bases and J by 3 bases, with 6 bases between the two germline ends. The CDR3 is made up of 12 amino acids. CDR1 is SGHKS, CDR2 YYEKEE, per germline (reference sequence). CDR3 in DNA: TGTGCCAGCAGCTGGGGGGACACTGAAGCTTTCTTT. It is translated as CASSWGDTEAFF.

The genes are TRBV30 and TRBJ1-5; D gene unclear. This CDR3 is built from 9 residues. V shed 8 bases and J shed 5 bases, with 4 bases lying between them. Germline CDR1 reads GTSNPN; CDR2 reads SVGIG (reference sequence). CDR3 residues: CAGHQPQHF. The CDR3 DNA follows: TGTGCCGGCCATCAGCCCCAGCATTTT.

In its sample, this clone was seen a few times. The CDR3 bases are TGTGCCAGCAGCTCGGTGGGCCTTGAAGCTTTCTTT. It yields the protein CASSSVGLEAFF. The chain combines TRBV5-4 with TRBJ1-1; D gene uncertain. The CDR3 has 12 amino acids. CDR1 and CDR2 (germline): SGHNT, YYREEE (reference sequence). V lost 3 bases, J lost 7 bases, and 10 bases lay in between.

This clone was found once. This chain uses TRBV5-4 with TRBJ1-2; D remains unclear. Germline V CDR1 and CDR2: SGHNT, YYREEE (reference sequence). There are 14 residues in the CDR3. The ends were cut back, 7 bases at V and 4 bases at J, with 17 bases in the middle. Here the CDR3 reads CASGGPPLGYGYTF. Written as DNA, the CDR3 is TGTGCCAGCGGAGGACCCCCGTTAGGCTATGGCTACACCTTC.